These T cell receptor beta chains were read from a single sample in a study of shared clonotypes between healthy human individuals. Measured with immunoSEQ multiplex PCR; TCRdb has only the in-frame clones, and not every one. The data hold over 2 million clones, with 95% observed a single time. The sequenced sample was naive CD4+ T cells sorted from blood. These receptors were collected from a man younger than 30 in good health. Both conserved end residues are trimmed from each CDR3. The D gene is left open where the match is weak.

ASSLGASPYNEQF,TRBJ2-1,.,TRBV5-1
ASSLVPAGGPNTGELF,TRBJ2-2,TRBD2,TRBV7-6
AWSLDNEQF,TRBJ2-1,.,TRBV30
ASSLGTTSYNEQF,TRBJ2-1,.,TRBV5-8
ASSRGTGTWETQY,TRBJ2-5,TRBD1,TRBV5-1
ASSTSGTGANEKLF,TRBJ1-4,TRBD1,TRBV28
SVEVGSYEQY,TRBJ2-7,.,TRBV29-1
ASSWDGLGTGELF,TRBJ2-2,.,TRBV6-5
ATRDSNSPLH,TRBJ1-6,TRBD1,TRBV6-6
ASSTRDTRGYT,TRBJ1-2,.,TRBV28
ASSLEGDSTYEQY,TRBJ2-7,TRBD1,TRBV11-2
AWSRGQGDTDTQY,TRBJ2-3,TRBD1,TRBV30
ASSFPESEQF,TRBJ2-1,.,TRBV5-1
ASSPYRAGGPSYEQY,TRBJ2-7,TRBD2,TRBV18
ASSLAQEYQPQH,TRBJ1-5,.,TRBV7-9
ASSQFSTNEKLF,TRBJ1-4,.,TRBV4-3
ASSLPFSGTNTGELF,TRBJ2-2,TRBD2,TRBV5-1
ASSVYRDPWSGNTIY,TRBJ1-3,.,TRBV6-1
ASSLADRGIETQY,TRBJ2-5,TRBD1,TRBV5-1